This is a list of T cell receptor beta chains from one sample in a study of T cells after yellow fever vaccination. In TCRdb, the 5' RACE reads were re-called with MiXCR into one record per CDR3 protein. Here the sample spans just under 600,000 distinct CDR3 sequences, about 13% being singletons. Sequenced here: PBMCs, sampled on the day of the yellow fever booster vaccination. The receptors were gathered from a man aged 25 to 45 who received the YFV17D yellow fever vaccine. Both conserved end residues are part of each CDR3. The D gene is left open where the match is weak. A row's size may be missing; if present it is once, few, many or a size class.

j_call | clone_size | v_call | d_call | cdr3_aa | cdr3_nt
TRBJ2-1 | few | TRBV20-1 | . | CSAERGYGQFF | TGCAGTGCTGAGAGAGGCTACGGGCAGTTCTTC
TRBJ2-1 | few | TRBV18 | . | CATYQGGSYNEQFF | TGTGCCACCTATCAGGGGGGCTCCTACAATGAGCAGTTCTTC
TRBJ2-2 | . | TRBV15 | TRBD1 | CAANTDRGIGELFF | TGTGCCGCCAATACAGACAGGGGGATCGGGGAGCTGTTTTTT
TRBJ2-2 | . | TRBV7-6 | . | CASSLGVRDSYTGELFF | TGTGCCAGCAGCTTGGGGGTCCGGGACTCCTACACCGGGGAGCTGTTTTTT
TRBJ2-3 | . | TRBV20-1 | TRBD2 | CSARVGLASDTQYF | TGCAGTGCTAGAGTCGGACTAGCATCAGATACGCAGTATTTT
TRBJ1-6 | few | TRBV30 | . | CAWRPPGAKPHF | TGTGCCTGGAGGCCCCCGGGGGCGAAACCCCACTTT
TRBJ2-2 | few | TRBV5-1 | TRBD2 | CASSSGTSGIVGELFF | TGCGCCAGCAGCTCCGGGACTAGCGGGATTGTCGGGGAGCTGTTTTTT
TRBJ2-3 | few | TRBV2 | . | CASTFTSTDTQYF | TGTGCCAGCACTTTCACTAGCACAGATACGCAGTATTTT
TRBJ1-2 | . | TRBV29-1 | . | CSVARPARGLDYGYTF | TGCAGCGTTGCAAGGCCGGCCAGGGGTCTCGACTATGGCTACACCTTC
TRBJ2-7 | few | TRBV4-2 | . | CASSQDFEGPYEQYF | TGTGCCAGCAGCCAAGATTTTGAAGGCCCCTACGAGCAGTACTTC
TRBJ1-5 | . | TRBV30 | TRBD1 | CAWSYQGAFNQPQHF | TGTGCCTGGAGTTACCAGGGGGCGTTCAATCAGCCCCAGCATTTT
TRBJ2-3 | few | TRBV12-3/TRBV12-4 | . | CASLFGDTQYF | TGTGCCAGCCTGTTCGGGGATACGCAGTATTTT
TRBJ2-6 | few | TRBV12-3/TRBV12-4 | . | CASSPLRGSGANVLTF | TGTGCCAGCAGTCCCCTGAGGGGATCCGGGGCCAACGTCCTGACTTTC
TRBJ2-5 | few | TRBV18 | TRBD1 | CASRQGTSKQETQYF | TGTGCCAGTCGACAGGGGACCTCTAAGCAAGAGACCCAGTACTTC
TRBJ2-7 | . | TRBV7-2 | TRBD2 | CASSLGGGREYYEQYF | TGTGCCAGCAGCTTAGGGGGCGGGAGGGAATACTACGAGCAGTACTTC
TRBJ1-2 | . | TRBV15 | . | CATSESRTANYGYTF | TGTGCCACCAGCGAGAGTCGGACAGCTAACTATGGCTACACCTTC
TRBJ2-2 | few | TRBV10-3 | TRBD2 | CAISGRSGRVPGELFF | TGTGCCATCAGTGGACGTAGCGGGAGGGTCCCCGGGGAGCTGTTTTTT
TRBJ2-2 | . | TRBV5-4 | . | CASRDAQHGELFF | TGTGCCAGCAGGGACGCCCAGCATGGGGAGCTGTTTTTT
TRBJ2-7 | few | TRBV6-1 | . | CASSEAGQYDEQYF | TGTGCCAGCAGTGAAGCTGGCCAGTACGACGAGCAGTACTTC
TRBJ2-3 | few | TRBV5-4 | TRBD1 | CASSPETGGSSTQYF | TGTGCCAGCAGCCCCGAGACAGGGGGCAGTAGTACGCAGTATTTT
TRBJ2-1 | . | TRBV6-2/TRBV6-3 | TRBD2 | CASSYPRLAGGYNEQFF | TGTGCCAGCAGTTACCCAAGACTAGCGGGAGGGTACAATGAGCAGTTCTTC
TRBJ2-1 | . | TRBV30 | . | CAWSVGLLNEQFF | TGTGCCTGGAGTGTAGGTTTGCTCAATGAGCAGTTCTTC
TRBJ1-2 | few | TRBV5-1 | . | CASTRSGGGDGYTF | TGCGCCAGCACCCGATCCGGGGGAGGGGACGGCTACACCTTC
TRBJ2-7 | few | TRBV20-1 | . | CSAHRWDGNDEQYF | TGCAGTGCCCACCGGTGGGACGGAAACGACGAGCAGTACTTC
TRBJ2-3 | few | TRBV20-1 | . | CSAKTAVDTQYF | TGCAGTGCTAAGACTGCGGTAGATACGCAGTATTTT
TRBJ2-6 | . | TRBV6-5 | TRBD1 | CASSYSPGQLSSGANVLTF | TGTGCCAGCAGTTACTCACCGGGACAGTTGAGCTCTGGGGCCAACGTCCTGACTTTC
TRBJ2-7 | . | TRBV4-2 | TRBD2 | CASSQAGLAGGNEQYF | TGTGCCAGCAGCCAAGCAGGATTAGCGGGAGGTAACGAGCAGTACTTC
TRBJ2-3 | . | TRBV7-2 | TRBD2 | CASSFGTSGRVTQYF | TGTGCCAGCAGCTTCGGGACTAGCGGGAGGGTTACGCAGTATTTT
TRBJ1-1 | few | TRBV2 | . | CASRKEGMNTEAFF | TGTGCCAGCAGGAAGGAGGGCATGAACACTGAAGCTTTCTTT
TRBJ1-3 | . | TRBV7-3 | . | CASSLTGAGNTIYF | TGTGCCAGCAGCTTAACGGGAGCTGGAAACACCATATATTTT
TRBJ2-7 | . | TRBV7-2 | TRBD2 | CASSPSGSNEQYF | TGTGCCAGCAGCCCTAGCGGGAGTAACGAGCAGTACTTC
TRBJ1-1 | few | TRBV7-8 | . | CASSLALRSEAFF | TGTGCCAGCAGCTTAGCGTTGAGGAGTGAAGCTTTCTTT
TRBJ2-2 | few | TRBV5-1 | TRBD2 | CASSLDGRAPGELFF | TGCGCCAGCAGCTTGGATGGGAGGGCCCCCGGGGAGCTGTTTTTT
TRBJ2-5 | few | TRBV9 | TRBD2 | CASSALAGRETQYF | TGTGCCAGCAGCGCACTAGCGGGAAGGGAGACCCAGTACTTC
TRBJ2-7 | . | TRBV7-2 | . | CASSLGSGLTYEQYF | TGTGCCAGCAGCTTAGGGTCGGGTCTCACCTACGAGCAGTACTTC
TRBJ2-3 | few | TRBV7-6 | TRBD2 | CASSLAGTSGRIDTQYF | TGTGCCAGCAGCTTAGCAGGGACTAGCGGGAGGATAGATACGCAGTATTTT
TRBJ2-1 | few | TRBV6-1 | . | CASSSGTWGWNEQFF | TGTGCCAGCAGCTCCGGGACATGGGGTTGGAATGAGCAGTTCTTC
TRBJ2-7 | . | TRBV10-3 | . | CAISEGGLSYEQYF | TGTGCCATCAGTGAGGGCGGACTATCCTACGAGCAGTACTTC
TRBJ1-1 | few | TRBV6-6 | . | CASSTLTGSQAFF | TGTGCCAGCTCCACACTAACAGGGAGTCAAGCTTTCTTT
TRBJ2-7 | . | TRBV15 | TRBD2 | CATSRDYPSGRSYEQYF | TGTGCCACCAGCAGAGATTATCCTAGCGGGAGGTCCTACGAGCAGTACTTC
TRBJ2-5 | few | TRBV7-2 | TRBD1 | CASSLRTGGNQETQYF | TGTGCCAGCAGCTTAAGGACAGGGGGGAACCAAGAGACCCAGTACTTC
TRBJ2-7 | few | TRBV5-6 | . | CASSRQSPEQYF | TGTGCCAGCAGCCGGCAGAGCCCCGAGCAGTACTTC
TRBJ1-2 | . | TRBV4-2 | . | CASSQVRRGYTF | TGTGCCAGCAGCCAAGTCCGGCGGGGATACACCTTC
TRBJ1-2 | few | TRBV20-1 | . | CSARDIARQGLDGYTF | TGCAGTGCTAGAGATATAGCGAGGCAGGGCTTAGATGGCTACACCTTC
TRBJ2-1 | . | TRBV29-1 | . | CSVEEGGKQFF | TGCAGCGTTGAAGAGGGCGGAAAGCAGTTCTTC
TRBJ1-5 | . | TRBV12-3/TRBV12-4 | . | CASSLAWGDQPQHF | TGTGCCAGCAGTTTGGCCTGGGGTGATCAGCCCCAGCATTTT
TRBJ2-7 | few | TRBV20-1 | . | CSAGRRDSYEQYF | TGCAGTGCTGGAAGACGGGATTCCTACGAGCAGTACTTC
TRBJ2-1 | . | TRBV27 | TRBD1 | CASSITWTGSHNEQFF | TGTGCCAGCAGTATAACCTGGACAGGGTCCCACAATGAGCAGTTCTTC
TRBJ2-7 | few | TRBV6-1 | . | CASSNSGRYEQYF | TGTGCCAGCAGTAATAGCGGAAGGTACGAGCAGTACTTC
TRBJ1-5 | . | TRBV27 | . | CASSLSSSYNQPQHF | TGTGCCAGCAGTTTATCGTCGTCCTACAATCAGCCCCAGCATTTT
TRBJ2-2 | . | TRBV20-1 | TRBD2 | CSARKAGMNTGELFF | TGCAGTGCTAGAAAAGCGGGAATGAACACCGGGGAGCTGTTTTTT
TRBJ2-7 | few | TRBV14 | TRBD1 | CASSLDRGIHSEQYF | TGTGCCAGCAGCCTCGACAGGGGGATTCACAGCGAGCAGTACTTC
TRBJ2-1 | few | TRBV18 | TRBD2 | CASSPAELAVLGGSNEQFF | TGTGCCAGCTCACCAGCGGAACTAGCGGTCCTGGGGGGCTCCAATGAGCAGTTCTTC
TRBJ2-3 | few | TRBV24-1 | TRBD2 | CATSLAGGSDTQYF | TGTGCCACCAGTCTAGCGGGAGGGTCAGATACGCAGTATTTT
TRBJ2-1 | many | TRBV7-2 | . | CASSYRAVGTNNEQFF | TGTGCCAGCAGTTATCGTGCGGTGGGAACTAACAATGAGCAGTTCTTC
TRBJ2-5 | many | TRBV3-1 | TRBD1 | CASSQGGGRGQETQYF | TGTGCCAGCAGCCAAGGAGGCGGCAGGGGGCAAGAGACCCAGTACTTC
TRBJ1-4 | few | TRBV7-2 | . | CASSLIRDEKLFF | TGTGCCAGCAGCTTGATTAGGGATGAAAAACTGTTTTTT
TRBJ2-7 | few | TRBV7-9 | . | CASSPPGPPYEQYF | TGTGCCAGCAGCCCCCCGGGCCCCCCCTACGAGCAGTACTTC
TRBJ2-5 | many | TRBV9 | . | CASSVDLGETQYF | TGTGCCAGCAGCGTTGACTTAGGAGAGACCCAGTACTTC
TRBJ2-4 | few | TRBV5-1 | TRBD2 | CASSSGLAGGSKNIQYF | TGCGCCAGCAGCAGCGGACTAGCGGGAGGTTCCAAAAACATTCAGTACTTC